Below are 14 T cell receptor beta chains sequenced from a single sample in a study of blood T cell repertoires in COVID-19. Measured with immunoSEQ multiplex PCR; TCRdb has only the in-frame clones, and not every one. In the table there are 150,000 to 200,000 clones, 80% to 90% of which are singletons. The sample comprised peripheral blood. These receptors were obtained from a woman between 35 and 50 years old with COVID-19, enrolled during active disease.

The V call is TRBV20-1, the J call TRBJ2-5, with unresolved D. The germline V gene encodes CDR1 DFQATT and CDR2 SNEGSKA (reference sequence). The CDR3 has 11 residues. The V end lost 4 bases, the J end lost 2 bases, and 5 bases lay between the germline ends. The CDR3 nucleotides are TGCAGTGCTAAGCCTCAAGAGACCCAGTACTTC. Its translation: CSAKPQETQYF.

This clone was counted between two and nine times. The chain carries TRBV14 and TRBJ1-1; 9 nucleotides line up with TRBD1. V shed 5 bases, J shed 5 bases, and the junction held 15 bases outside the gene matches. Per germline, CDR1 SGHDN and CDR2 FVKESK. The CDR3 runs to 17 residues. The DNA for the CDR3 is TGTGCCAGCAGCTTATGGCAGACCGGGACAGGGAGTACTGAAGCTTTCTTT. Encoded protein: CASSLWQTGTGSTEAFF. The full variable domain, rest sourced from reference TRBV14 and TRBJ1-1, is EAGVTQFPSHSVIEKGQTVTLRCDPISGHDNLYWYRRVMGKEIKFLLHFVKESKQDESGMPNNRFLAERTGGTYSTLKVQPAELEDSGVYFCASSLWQTGTGSTEAFFGQGTRLTVV.

This rearrangement joins TRBV28 to TRBJ1-5, with 11 bases aligning to TRBD1. The CDR3 contains 14 residues. Germline V lookup: CDR1 MDHEN, CDR2 SYDVKM. The V and J ends lost 2 bases and 9 bases, in that order; junction bases with no gene match: 3. The CDR3, as DNA: TGTGCCAGCAGTTTAGGGACAGGGGGAAGGCCCCAGCATTTT. Protein sequence: CASSLGTGGRPQHF.

V usage is TRBV12-3 or TRBV12-4 and J usage is TRBJ1-2, with 7 bases aligning to TRBD1. The CDR3 is 13 amino acids. J gave up 4 bases and V 8 bases, and 7 bases lay outside the gene matches. CDR3 residues: CASGYRGSYGYTF. In nucleotides, the CDR3 is TGTGCCAGCGGTTACAGGGGAAGCTATGGCTACACCTTC.

In this sample, this clone turned up once. The chain employs TRBV6-1 and TRBJ2-7; 13 nucleotides match TRBD2. Germline-derived CDR1 and CDR2 are MNHNS and SASEGT. The CDR3 consists of 16 residues. Losses at the gene ends were 4 bases for V and 4 bases for J; bases not matched to a gene: 7. CDR3 nucleotide sequence: TGTGCCAGCAGTGTATGGGGACTAGCGGGAACTTACGAGCAGTACTTC. Encoded protein: CASSVWGLAGTYEQYF.

The V and J genes are TRBV2 and TRBJ2-1, with 9 nucleotides matching TRBD2. V shed 9 bases, J shed 8 bases, and the junction held 5 bases outside the gene matches. Looked up from germline, CDR1 is SNHLY and CDR2 is FYNNEI. The length of the CDR3 is 12 residues. The CDR3 protein is CASSGGGDEQFF. The CDR3 DNA reads TGTGCCAGTAGCGGGGGCGGGGATGAGCAGTTCTTC.

The chain uses TRBV5-4 and TRBJ2-1; TRBD2 might be the D (5 bases). V was trimmed by 3 bases and J by 5 bases, leaving 9 bases between them. The CDR3 runs 13 residues. The V gene's germline CDR1 is SGHNT and CDR2 YYREEE (reference sequence). The CDR3 reads CASSYRRDNEQFF. The CDR3 nucleotides are TGTGCCAGCAGCTACCGGCGGGACAATGAGCAGTTCTTC.

This sequence joins TRBV10-3 and TRBJ2-3, with a weak D call TRBD2 (6 bases). The CDR3 consists of 15 residues. Germline V gene data show CDR1 as ENHRY and CDR2 as SYGVKD. The germline V and J ends were trimmed by 8 bases and 6 bases, with 21 bases remaining between them. The CDR3 is CAIYAGTSTHDTQYF. The CDR3 DNA reads TGTGCCATCTATGCAGGAACTAGCACTCATGATACGCAGTATTTT.

V gene TRBV29-1 combines with J gene TRBJ2-7, with 11 bases aligning to TRBD2. The CDR3 runs 16 residues. Trimming at V came to 7 bases and at J to 2 bases, leaving 13 bases not matched to a gene. Germline V gene data show CDR1 as SQVTM and CDR2 as ANQGSEA. CDR3 protein: CSARPDSGRAPYEQYF. The CDR3 nucleotides read TGCAGCGCTCGACCGGATAGCGGGAGGGCACCCTACGAGCAGTACTTC.

The chain uses TRBV28 and TRBJ2-2; D is possibly TRBD2 (5 bases). This CDR3 has 11 amino acids. Trimming cost V 9 bases and J 10 bases, with 12 bases left between them. In germline, CDR1 is MDHEN, CDR2 SYDVKM. The DNA for the CDR3 is TGTGCCAGTGAGGCGGGCCCGGAGCTGTTTTTT. Protein product: CASEAGPELFF.

This chain connects TRBV5-5 to TRBJ1-4; D call uncertain. Germline values: CDR1 SGHKS, CDR2 YYEKEE (reference sequence). The CDR3 has 16 amino acids. V was clipped by 1 base and J by 4 bases, with 14 bases between them. In DNA, the CDR3 is TGTGCCAGCAGCTTGTCTCTTGGGCAGATTAATGAAAAACTGTTTTTT. It specifies CASSLSLGQINEKLFF.

This chain joins TRBV5-6 and TRBJ2-1; D uncertain. The CDR3 is made up of 14 amino acids. The germline V gene encodes CDR1 SGHDT and CDR2 YYEEEE. The ends were cut back, 1 base at V and 5 bases at J, with 10 bases in the middle. This chain's CDR3 is CASSLLRLDNEQFF. CDR3 nucleotides: TGTGCCAGCAGCTTGTTGCGTTTGGACAATGAGCAGTTCTTC.

J is TRBJ2-1 and V is TRBV7-8; 8 bases are shared with TRBD2. Germline-derived CDR1 and CDR2 are SGHVS and FQNEAQ. V was clipped by 1 base and J by 8 bases; unmatched bases: 7. The length of the CDR3 is 15 residues. CDR3 DNA: TGTGCCAGCAGCTTAGTAGGACTAGCAAAAGATGAGCAGTTCTTC. It translates to CASSLVGLAKDEQFF.

This clone has just one count. This chain links TRBV19 with TRBJ2-6; 15 positions agree with TRBD2. The CDR3 totals 20 residues. Trimming cost V 5 bases and J 5 bases; bases outside gene matches: 13. Germline V CDR1 and CDR2: LNHDA, SQIVND (reference sequence). The CDR3 region has the DNA TGTGCCAGTAGTTTAGGACTAGCGGGAGGGCACACGAAGAGGGCCAACGTCCTGACTTTC. Translating it yields CASSLGLAGGHTKRANVLTF.